The clone carrying this T cell receptor beta chain was found a few times. No antigen is known for it. The data were taken from a study of identical twins. Findings and limits, study-wide: Invariant populations such as MAIT and iNKT cells could partly muddle zero-insertion analyses. Monozygotic twins shared more out-of-frame TCR alpha than recombination models predicted.

TCRdb recomputed calls from the 5' RACE reads with MiXCR, one row per CDR3 protein. The sample includes over 200,000 distinct CDR3 sequences, 10% to 13% of them seen just once. This CDR3 has 15 amino acids. The germline V and J ends were trimmed by 1 base and 2 bases, with 12 bases remaining between them. Germline CDR1 reads SGHTA; CDR2 reads FQGNSA. The sequence derives from a man aged 45-60 years in good health. The chain combines TRBV7-2 with TRBJ2-7; D remains ambiguous. Material for sequencing was memory T cells sorted from blood. CDR3 residues: CASSLEPGRAYEQYF. Written as DNA, the CDR3 is TGTGCCAGCAGCTTAGAACCCGGACGGGCCTACGAGCAGTACTTC.